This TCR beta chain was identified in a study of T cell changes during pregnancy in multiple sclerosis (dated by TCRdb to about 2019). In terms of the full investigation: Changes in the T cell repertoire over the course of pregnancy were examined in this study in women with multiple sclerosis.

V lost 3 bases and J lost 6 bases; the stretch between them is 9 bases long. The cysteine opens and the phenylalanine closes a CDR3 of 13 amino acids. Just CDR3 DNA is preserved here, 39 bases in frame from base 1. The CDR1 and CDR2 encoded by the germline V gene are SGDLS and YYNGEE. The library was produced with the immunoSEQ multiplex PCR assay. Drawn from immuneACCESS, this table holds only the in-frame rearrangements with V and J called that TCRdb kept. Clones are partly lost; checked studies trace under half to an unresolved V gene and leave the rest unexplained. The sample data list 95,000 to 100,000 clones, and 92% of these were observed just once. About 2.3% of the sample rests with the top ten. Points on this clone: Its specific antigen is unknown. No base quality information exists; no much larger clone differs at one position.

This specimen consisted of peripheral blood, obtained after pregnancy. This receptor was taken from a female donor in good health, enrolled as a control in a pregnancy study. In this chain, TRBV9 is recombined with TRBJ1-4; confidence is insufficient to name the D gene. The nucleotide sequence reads TGTGCCAGCAGCGGGACGGAGGATGAAAAACTGTTTTTT. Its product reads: CASSGTEDEKLFF.